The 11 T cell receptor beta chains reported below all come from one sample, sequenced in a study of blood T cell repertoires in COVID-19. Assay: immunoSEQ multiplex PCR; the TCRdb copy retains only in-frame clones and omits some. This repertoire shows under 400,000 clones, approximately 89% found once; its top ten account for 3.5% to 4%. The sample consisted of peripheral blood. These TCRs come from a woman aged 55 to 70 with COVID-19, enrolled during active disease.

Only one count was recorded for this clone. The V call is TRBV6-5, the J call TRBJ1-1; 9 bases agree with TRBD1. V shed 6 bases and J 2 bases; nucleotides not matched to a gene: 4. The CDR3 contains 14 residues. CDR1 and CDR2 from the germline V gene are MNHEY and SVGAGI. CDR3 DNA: TGTGCCAGCAGCAACAGGGGGCCCAACACTGAAGCTTTCTTT. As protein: CASSNRGPNTEAFF.

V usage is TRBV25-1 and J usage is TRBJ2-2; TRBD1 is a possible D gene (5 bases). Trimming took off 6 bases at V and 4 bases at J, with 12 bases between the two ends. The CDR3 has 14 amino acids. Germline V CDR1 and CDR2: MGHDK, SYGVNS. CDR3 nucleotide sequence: TGTGCCAGCAGGAACCAGGGTTCCACCGGGGAGCTGTTTTTT. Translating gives CASRNQGSTGELFF. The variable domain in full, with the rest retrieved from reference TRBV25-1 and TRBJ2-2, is EADIYQTPRYLVIGTGKKITLECSQTMGHDKMYWYQQDPGMELHLIHYSYGVNSTEKGDLSSESTVSRIRTEHFPLTLESARPSHTSQYLCASRNQGSTGELFFGEGSRLTVL.

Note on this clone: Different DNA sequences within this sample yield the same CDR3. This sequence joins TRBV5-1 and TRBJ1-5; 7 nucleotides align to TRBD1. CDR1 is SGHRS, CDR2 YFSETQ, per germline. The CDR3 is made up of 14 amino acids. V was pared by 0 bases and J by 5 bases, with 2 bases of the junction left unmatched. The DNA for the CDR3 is TGCGCCAGCAGCTTGGAGGGGGCGGATCAGCCCCAGCATTTT. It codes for CASSLEGADQPQHF.

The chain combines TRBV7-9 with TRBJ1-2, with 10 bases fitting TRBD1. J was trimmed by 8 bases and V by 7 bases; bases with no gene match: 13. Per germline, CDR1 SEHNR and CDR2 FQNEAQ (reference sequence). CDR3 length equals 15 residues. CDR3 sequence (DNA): TGTGCCAGCATTCTGACAGGGGGCGCTTCTGGGGGCTACACCTTC. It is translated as CASILTGGASGGYTF.

The chain's CDR3 is CASSQSGGTTNSPYNSPLHF. CDR3 coding DNA: TGCGCCAGCAGTCAATCGGGGGGGACAACAAACAGCCCCTATAATTCACCCCTCCACTTT. The chain carries TRBV23-1 and TRBJ1-6; a weak D match, TRBD1 (6 bases). TRBV23-1 belongs to the ORF category, with a function that is uncertain. The CDR3 consists of 20 residues. Trimming shortened V by 0 bases and J by 2 bases, and 20 bases separated the two germline ends.

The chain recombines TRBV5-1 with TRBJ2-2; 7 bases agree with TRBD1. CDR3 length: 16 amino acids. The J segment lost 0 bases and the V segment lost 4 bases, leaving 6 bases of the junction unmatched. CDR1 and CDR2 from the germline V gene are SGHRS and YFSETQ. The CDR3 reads CASSPGQASNTGELFF. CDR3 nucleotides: TGCGCCAGCAGCCCCGGACAGGCTTCGAACACCGGGGAGCTGTTTTTT.

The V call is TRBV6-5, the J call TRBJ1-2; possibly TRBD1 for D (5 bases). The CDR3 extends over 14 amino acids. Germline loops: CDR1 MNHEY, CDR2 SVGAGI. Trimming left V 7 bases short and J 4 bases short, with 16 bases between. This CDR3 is CASTRKAQGYGYTF. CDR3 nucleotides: TGTGCCAGCACTCGCAAGGCGCAGGGCTATGGCTACACCTTC.

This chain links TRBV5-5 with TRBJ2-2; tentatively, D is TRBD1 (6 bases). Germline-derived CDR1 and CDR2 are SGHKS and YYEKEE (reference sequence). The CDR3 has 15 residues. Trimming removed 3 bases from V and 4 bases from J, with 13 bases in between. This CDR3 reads CASSSPGHFTGELFF. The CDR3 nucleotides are TGTGCCAGCAGCTCACCGGGACACTTCACCGGGGAGCTGTTTTTT.

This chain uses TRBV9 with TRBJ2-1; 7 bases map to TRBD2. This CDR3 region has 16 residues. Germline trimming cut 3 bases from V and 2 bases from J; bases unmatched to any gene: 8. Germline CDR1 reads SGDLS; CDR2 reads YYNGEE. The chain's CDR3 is CASSALTSAAYNEQFF. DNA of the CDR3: TGTGCCAGCAGCGCATTAACTAGCGCTGCCTACAATGAGCAGTTCTTC. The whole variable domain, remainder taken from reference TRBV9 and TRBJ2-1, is DSGVTQTPKHLITATGQRVTLRCSPRSGDLSVYWYQQSLDQGLQFLIQYYNGEERAKGNILERFSAQQFPDLHSELNLSSLELGDSALYFCASSALTSAAYNEQFFGPGTRLTVL.

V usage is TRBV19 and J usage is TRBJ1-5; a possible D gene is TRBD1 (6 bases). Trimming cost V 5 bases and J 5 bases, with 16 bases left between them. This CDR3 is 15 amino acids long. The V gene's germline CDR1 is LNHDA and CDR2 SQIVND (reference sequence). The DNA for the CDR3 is TGTGCCAGTAGTCCAGAAGACAGGCGTTATCAGCCCCAGCATTTT. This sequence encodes CASSPEDRRYQPQHF.

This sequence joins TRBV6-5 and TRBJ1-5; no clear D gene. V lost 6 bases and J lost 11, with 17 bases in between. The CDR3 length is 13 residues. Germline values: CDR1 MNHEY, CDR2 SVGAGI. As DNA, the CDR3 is TGTGCCAGCAGGGCAAGCGTGGGAGGTACCCAGCATTTT. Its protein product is CASRASVGGTQHF.